These 17 T cell receptor beta chains were sequenced from one sample in a study of T cells in Graves' hyperthyroidism and ophthalmopathy. Template material for amplifying TCR beta CDR3 regions consisted of RNA transcripts. A set of HTBI primers served as the primers for a first-round RT-PCR of the TCR CDR3. TCRdb re-analysed the multiplex PCR reads in MiXCR, keeping a single row per CDR3 protein. The sample holds hundreds of thousands of distinct CDR3 sequences; approximately 19% are singletons and the top ten take about 3.7%. Input material: blood. The receptors here all came from a woman between 18 and 30 years old with Graves' hyperthyroidism.

At least ten counts were recorded for this clonotype. Compared with germline, one end of the junction differs, possibly owing to a read error. This chain joins TRBV6-1 and TRBJ1-5, with 7 bases matching TRBD1. Germline V gives CDR1 MNHNS, CDR2 SASEGT. The CDR3 contains 16 residues. CDR3 bases: TGTGCCAGCAGAGAAGGCACAGGGGTCGGGAATCAGCCCCAGCATTTT. It is translated as CASREGTGVGNQPQHF.

This sequence joins TRBV6-1 and TRBJ1-1; a weak D match, TRBD1 (5 bases). Germline-derived CDR1 and CDR2 are MNHNS and SASEGT. V lost 4 bases, J lost 0 bases, and 9 bases lay in between. The CDR3 spans 14 residues. CDR3 sequence reads: CASSGHRLNTEAFF. The CDR3 nucleotides read TGTGCCAGCAGTGGGCACAGGTTGAACACTGAAGCTTTCTTT.

This clonotype is a singleton in its sample. The J gene is TRBJ2-7, the V gene TRBV12-3 or TRBV12-4; D perhaps matches TRBD1 (6 bases). Trimming removed 6 bases at V and 7 bases at J, with 19 bases between. This CDR3 has 14 amino acids. CDR3 coding DNA: TGTGCCAGCAGATACTCACAGGGTGTGAGGGAGCAGTACTTC. It is translated as CASRYSQGVREQYF.

The table lists this clonotype with many counts. This sequence joins TRBV20-1 and TRBJ1-2, with TRBD1 as a possible D gene (6 bases). Germline-derived CDR1 and CDR2 are DFQATT and SNEGSKA (reference sequence). Trimming took off 1 base at V and 0 bases at J, with 9 bases between the two ends. CDR3 length: 14 residues. The CDR3 sequence: CSARGTVTNYGYTF. The CDR3 nucleotides are TGCAGTGCTAGAGGGACAGTCACTAACTATGGCTACACCTTC.

This clonotype occurred a few times. One end of the junction varies from germline; a read error may be responsible. J is TRBJ1-1 and V is TRBV18; 7 nucleotides agree with TRBD1. There are 15 residues in the CDR3. Germline CDR1 and CDR2: KGHSH and LQKENI. CDR3 amino acids: CASSLQTGFYTEALF. CDR3 bases: TGTGCCAGCTCACTCCAGACAGGGTTCTACACTGAAGCTCTCTTT.

This clonotype was counted many times. This chain joins TRBV24-1 and TRBJ1-2; 8 positions agree with TRBD1. V gave up 4 bases and J gave up 6 bases; unmatched junction bases: 9. The CDR3 length is 15 residues. The V gene's germline CDR1 is KGHDR and CDR2 SFDVKD. The chain's CDR3 is CATSDPDRDEDGYTF. The CDR3 coding sequence is TGTGCCACCAGTGACCCGGACAGGGACGAGGATGGCTACACCTTC.

V and J are TRBV5-1 and TRBJ2-5; D not certain. Germline V lookup: CDR1 SGHRS, CDR2 YFSETQ. The CDR3 runs to 14 residues. Trimming left V 4 bases short and J 1 base short, with 11 bases between. In DNA, the CDR3 is TGCGCCAGCAGCGTTCAGCAGATCCAAGAGACCCAGTACTTC. Translation: CASSVQQIQETQYF.

The J gene is TRBJ1-1, the V gene TRBV28, with TRBD1 as a possible D gene (5 bases). The germline gives CDR1 MDHEN, CDR2 SYDVKM. V was shortened by 11 bases and J by 1 base, with 17 bases between the two germline ends. CDR3 length equals 14 residues. The CDR3 sequence: CAVIRTGGNTEAFF. CDR3 in DNA: TGTGCCGTAATCCGAACAGGCGGGAACACTGAAGCTTTCTTT.

This chain links TRBV28 with TRBJ1-3; D ambiguous. The length of the CDR3 is 16 residues. Trimming took 3 bases from V and 0 from J, leaving 12 bases between them. The germline V gene encodes CDR1 MDHEN and CDR2 SYDVKM. The CDR3 is CASSFPDGGSGNTIYF. CDR3 nucleotides: TGTGCCAGCAGTTTCCCGGACGGCGGCTCTGGAAACACCATATATTTT.

This clonotype was counted a few times. The J gene is TRBJ2-2, the V gene TRBV4-1; possible D gene TRBD1, 6 bases. V was trimmed by 7 bases and J by 2 bases, leaving 14 bases between them. CDR1 is MGHRA and CDR2 is YSYEKL in the germline V gene. The CDR3 consists of 15 residues. CDR3 DNA sequence: TGCGCCAGCACACAAGGGGGATACAACACCGGGGAGCTGTTTTTT. Translating it yields CASTQGGYNTGELFF.

Details on this clonotype: A clone one base away is much larger, so this may be a read error. Here the CDR3 reads CASSIQGNYGYTF. The CDR3 region has the DNA TGCGCCAGCAGCATACAGGGGAACTATGGCTACACCTTC. This chain uses TRBV5-1 with TRBJ1-2; TRBD1 aligns across 7 bases. The V and J ends lost 4 bases and 2 bases, in that order; junction bases with no gene match: 2. Per the germline V gene, CDR1 is SGHRS and CDR2 is YFSETQ. There are 13 residues in the CDR3.

There are many counts of this clonotype. This sequence joins TRBV7-2 and TRBJ1-2; 10 bases match TRBD1. After removal of 3 bases from V and 4 bases from J, the junction contained 5 bases not matched to a gene. CDR3 length: 15 amino acids. Germline values: CDR1 SGHTA, CDR2 FQGNSA. The CDR3 region is CASSFDRGQGYGYTF. In nucleotides, the CDR3 is TGTGCCAGCAGCTTTGACAGGGGGCAGGGCTATGGCTACACCTTC.

V is TRBV6-1 and J is TRBJ2-6; 9 nucleotides agree with TRBD2. From germline, CDR1 is MNHNS and CDR2 SASEGT. The CDR3 has 17 residues. The ends lost 0 bases at V and 0 bases at J; junction bases unmatched: 0. The CDR3 DNA follows: TGTGCCAGCAGTGAAGCTAGCGGGAGCTCTGGGGCCAACGTCCTGACTTTC. Translating it yields CASSEASGSSGANVLTF.

This clonotype was seen ten or more times. The rearrangement joins TRBV20-1 to TRBJ1-5, with TRBD1 identical over 8 bases. V lost 6 bases to trimming and J lost 5 bases; unmatched junction nucleotides: 6. The CDR3 loop spans 13 amino acids. CDR1 is DFQATT and CDR2 is SNEGSKA in the germline V gene (reference sequence). The CDR3 bases are TGCAGTGCCCGACAGGGGAGGGATCAGCCCCAGCATTTT. Protein sequence: CSARQGRDQPQHF.

The chain carries TRBV3-1 and TRBJ2-1; 9 bases agree with TRBD2. The CDR3 consists of 15 residues. Germline CDR1 LGHDT, CDR2 YNNKEL (reference sequence). V dropped 2 bases and J dropped 9; count of bases not matched to a gene: 8. The CDR3 DNA is TGTGCCAGCAGCCAATCCAGCGGGGGGCAAAGTGAGCAGTTCTTC. As protein: CASSQSSGGQSEQFF.

This clonotype has a count of ten or more. The J gene is TRBJ2-7, the V gene TRBV7-9; D gene ambiguous. With 5 bases removed from V and 6 bases from J, the gap between germline ends came to 11 bases. This CDR3 has 12 residues. Germline V CDR1 and CDR2: SEHNR, FQNEAQ (reference sequence). CDR3 DNA: TGTGCCAGCAGCCTAGGACCTCCCGAGCAGTACTTC. It is translated as CASSLGPPEQYF.

This clonotype was seen at least ten times. CDR3 region: CASSQGQETYEQYF. In nucleotides, the CDR3 is TGTGCCAGCAGTCAGGGACAGGAGACCTACGAGCAGTACTTC. The gene calls are TRBV28 and TRBJ2-7, with 8 bases identical to TRBD1. Germline loops: CDR1 MDHEN, CDR2 SYDVKM. Losses at the gene ends were 5 bases for V and 2 bases for J; bases not matched to a gene: 5. The CDR3 spans 14 residues.